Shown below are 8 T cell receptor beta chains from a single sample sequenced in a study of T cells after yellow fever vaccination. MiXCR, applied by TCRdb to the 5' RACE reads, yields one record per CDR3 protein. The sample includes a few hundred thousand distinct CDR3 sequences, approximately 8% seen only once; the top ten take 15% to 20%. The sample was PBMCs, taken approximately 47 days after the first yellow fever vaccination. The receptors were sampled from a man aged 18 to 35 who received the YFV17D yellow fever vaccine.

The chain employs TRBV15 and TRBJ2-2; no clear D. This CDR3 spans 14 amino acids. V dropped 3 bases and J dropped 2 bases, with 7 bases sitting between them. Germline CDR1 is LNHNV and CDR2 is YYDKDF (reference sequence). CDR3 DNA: TGTGCCACCAGCAGTTCGGTTAACACCGGGGAGCTGTTTTTT. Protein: CATSSSVNTGELFF.

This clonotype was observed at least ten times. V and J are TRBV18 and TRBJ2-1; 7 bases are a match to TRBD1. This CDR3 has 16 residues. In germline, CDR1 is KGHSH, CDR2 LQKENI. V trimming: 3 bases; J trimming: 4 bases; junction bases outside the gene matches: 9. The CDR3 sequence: CASSPRVEGAYNEQFF. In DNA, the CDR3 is TGTGCCAGCTCACCCCGGGTAGAGGGGGCTTACAATGAGCAGTTCTTC.

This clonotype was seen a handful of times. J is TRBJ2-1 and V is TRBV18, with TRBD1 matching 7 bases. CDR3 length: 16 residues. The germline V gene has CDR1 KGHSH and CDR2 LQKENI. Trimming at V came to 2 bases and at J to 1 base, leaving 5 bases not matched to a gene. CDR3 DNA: TGTGCCAGCTCACCAGCGACAGGGAAATCCTACAATGAGCAGTTCTTC. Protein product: CASSPATGKSYNEQFF. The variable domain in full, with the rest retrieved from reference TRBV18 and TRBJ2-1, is NAGVMQNPRHLVRRRGQEARLRCSPMKGHSHVYWYRQLPEEGLKFMVYLQKENIIDESGMPKERFSAEFPKEGPSILRIQQVVRGDSAAYFCASSPATGKSYNEQFFGPGTRLTVL.

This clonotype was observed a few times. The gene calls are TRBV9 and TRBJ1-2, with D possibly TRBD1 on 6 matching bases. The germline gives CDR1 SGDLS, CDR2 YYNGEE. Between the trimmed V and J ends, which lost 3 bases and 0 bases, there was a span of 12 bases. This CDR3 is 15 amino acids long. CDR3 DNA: TGTGCCAGCAGCGCGGCGGGGGCTACTAACTATGGCTACACCTTC. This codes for CASSAAGATNYGYTF.

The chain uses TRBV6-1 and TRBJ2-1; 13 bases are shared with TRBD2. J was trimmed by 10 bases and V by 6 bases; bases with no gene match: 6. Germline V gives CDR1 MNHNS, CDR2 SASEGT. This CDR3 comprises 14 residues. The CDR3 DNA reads TGTGCCAGCAGCCGGGGACTAGCGGGGTGGGAGCAGTTCTTC. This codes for CASSRGLAGWEQFF.

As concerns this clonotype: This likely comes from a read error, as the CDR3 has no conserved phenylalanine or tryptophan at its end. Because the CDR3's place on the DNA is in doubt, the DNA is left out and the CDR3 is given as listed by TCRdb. The CDR3 loop is CASSASSGSQGRLKYL. The chain links TRBV9 to TRBJ2-7; TRBD1 is taken as the D call from the table, unchecked against the DNA. CDR1 and CDR2 from the germline V gene are SGDLS and YYNGEE. From its first to its last residue, the CDR3 has 16 amino acids.

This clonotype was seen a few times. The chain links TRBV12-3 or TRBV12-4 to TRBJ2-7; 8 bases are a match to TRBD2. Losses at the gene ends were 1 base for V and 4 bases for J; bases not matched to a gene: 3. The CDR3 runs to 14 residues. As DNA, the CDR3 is TGTGCCAGCAGTTTAGAAGCGGGGGCTTACGAGCAGTACTTC. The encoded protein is CASSLEAGAYEQYF.

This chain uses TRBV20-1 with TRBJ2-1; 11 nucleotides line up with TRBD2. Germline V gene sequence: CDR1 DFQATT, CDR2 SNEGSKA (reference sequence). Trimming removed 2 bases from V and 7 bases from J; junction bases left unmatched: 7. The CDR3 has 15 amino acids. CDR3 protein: CSARTSGGPTNEQFF. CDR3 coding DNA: TGCAGTGCTAGAACTAGCGGGGGACCTACAAATGAGCAGTTCTTC.